These 5 T cell receptor beta chains share one sample of origin, sequenced in a study of cytomegalovirus exposure and HLA in healthy donors (dated by TCRdb to about 2017). Libraries were prepared through the immunoSEQ multiplex PCR assay. For the multiplex PCR, a mixture combining 60 forward primers for TCR Vbeta segments and 13 reverse primers for TCR Jbeta segments was used. Sourced from immuneACCESS, this table was stored by TCRdb with only in-frame sequences that have V and J called. A share of the clones is absent; for the studies checked, an unresolved V gene accounts for under half, and the remainder has no known explanation. A total of 95,000 to 100,000 clones appear in this sample, over 60% of them only once. Approximately 8% of the sample belongs to the ten largest clones. The material sequenced was PBMCs. These receptors were collected from a female donor in good health and CMV-seronegative.

The rearrangement joins TRBV30 to TRBJ2-2, with 12 bases matching TRBD2. CDR1 GTSNPN and CDR2 SVGIG come from the germline V gene (reference sequence). This CDR3 contains 16 residues. The V gene end was trimmed by 1 base and the J gene end by 0 bases; junction bases not matched to a gene: 0. The CDR3 bases are TGTGCCTGGAGTGGGACTAGCGGGGCGAACACCGGGGAGCTGTTTTTT. This translates into CAWSGTSGANTGELFF.

The V gene is TRBV10-3, the J gene TRBJ2-3; a weak D match, TRBD1 (5 bases). Trimming removed 4 bases from V and 3 bases from J, with 17 bases in between. The CDR3 has 16 amino acids. Per germline, CDR1 ENHRY and CDR2 SYGVKD. The CDR3 sequence is CAISGGSLVGTDTQYF. The CDR3 nucleotides read TGTGCCATCAGTGGGGGCAGCCTGGTTGGGACAGATACGCAGTATTTT.

The rearrangement links TRBV7-9 to TRBJ2-5, with D maybe TRBD2 (5 bases). Germline CDR1 is SEHNR and CDR2 is FQNEAQ (reference sequence). V was cut by 4 bases and J by 5 bases, with 8 bases left in between. The CDR3 covers 12 residues. CDR3 DNA sequence: TGTGCCAGCAGCTCTAGCTCGGAGACCCAGTACTTC. It translates to CASSSSSETQYF.

This chain uses TRBV2 with TRBJ1-5; TRBD1 agrees at 8 bases. Trimming cost V 10 bases and J 5 bases; bases outside gene matches: 7. In germline, CDR1 is SNHLY, CDR2 FYNNEI. The CDR3 covers 13 residues. The CDR3 nucleotides are TGTGCCACCAATCCGGACAGGGATCAGCCCCAGCATTTT. Amino acid sequence: CATNPDRDQPQHF.

Worth noting for this clone: One junction end disagrees with the germline gene, perhaps due to a read error. The chain carries TRBV7-7 and TRBJ2-6; 12 nucleotides line up with TRBD2. This CDR3 has 19 residues. From germline, CDR1 is SSHAT and CDR2 FNYEAQ (reference sequence). CDR3 residues: CASSALAGGPGSGANVLTF. Here the CDR3 DNA reads TGTGCTAGCAGCGCTCTAGCGGGAGGGCCCGGGTCTGGGGCCAACGTCCTGACTTTC.